These 15 T cell receptor beta chains originate from one sample sequenced in a study of neurological immune-mediated disorders. TCRdb re-derived calls from the 5' RACE reads in MiXCR, one entry per CDR3 protein. Counted here are about 66,000 distinct CDR3 sequences, 3% to 4% occurring once; the ten biggest clones make up about 3.5%. The sequenced sample consisted of PBMCs. These receptors all stem from a man aged 35-49 years with multiple sclerosis.

This clonotype was seen ten or more times. The rearrangement links TRBV4-2 to TRBJ2-3; D remains ambiguous. The V end lost 0 bases, the J end lost 6 bases, and 10 bases lay between the germline ends. Germline lookup yields CDR1 LGHNA and CDR2 YNFKEQ. This CDR3 contains 14 residues. CDR3 nucleotide sequence: TGTGCCAGCAGCCAAGATAACCGACCGGATACGCAGTATTTT. As protein: CASSQDNRPDTQYF.

This clonotype was found many times. This chain links TRBV5-1 with TRBJ1-2; D gene ambiguous. The CDR3 extends over 14 amino acids. CDR1 SGHRS and CDR2 YFSETQ come from the germline V gene. Trimming cost V 10 bases and J 0 bases, with 16 bases left between them. CDR3 in amino acids: CACSRLGSNYGYTF. CDR3 coding DNA: TGCGCCTGCTCCCGCCTGGGCTCTAACTATGGCTACACCTTC.

This clonotype was detected ten times or more. The V call is TRBV29-1, the J call TRBJ1-2; TRBD1 aligns across 10 bases. The CDR3 loop spans 14 amino acids. Germline CDR1 reads SQVTM; CDR2 reads ANQGSEA. V lost 5 bases, J lost 5 bases, and 8 bases stayed unmatched. DNA of the CDR3: TGCAGCGTTCAAGGACAGGGGGTCGGGTATGGCTACACCTTC. This gives the protein CSVQGQGVGYGYTF.

At least ten counts were recorded for this clonotype. This chain connects TRBV11-2 to TRBJ1-2, with TRBD1 as a possible D gene (6 bases). Trimming cost V 1 base and J 4 bases, with 13 bases left between them. The CDR3 contains 15 residues. The germline V gene encodes CDR1 SGHAT and CDR2 FQNNGV. Written as DNA, the CDR3 is TGTGCCAGCAGCTTAGGTTCAGGGGAGCCCTATGGCTACACCTTC. Protein product: CASSLGSGEPYGYTF.

This clonotype was counted many times. The chain joins TRBV27 to TRBJ1-2; 10 bases align to TRBD1. Losses at the gene ends were 8 bases for V and 8 bases for J; bases not matched to a gene: 8. The CDR3 is 13 residues long. Germline V gives CDR1 MNHEY, CDR2 SMNVEV (reference sequence). CDR3 coding DNA: TGTGCCAGCGGGCAGACAGGGGGCGGAGGCTACACCTTC. It codes for CASGQTGGGGYTF.

At least ten counts were recorded for this clonotype. The V gene is TRBV20-1, the J gene TRBJ1-1, with 8 nucleotides matching TRBD1. Unmatched junction bases numbered 8, after V lost 6 bases and J lost 5 bases. Per the germline V gene, CDR1 is DFQATT and CDR2 is SNEGSKA (reference sequence). The CDR3 is 13 residues long. CDR3 sequence: CSATGDRRTEAFF. The CDR3 DNA sequence: TGCAGTGCGACGGGGGACAGGCGGACTGAAGCTTTCTTT.

This clonotype was seen many times. The genes are TRBV24-1 and TRBJ1-5; D is possibly TRBD1 (6 bases). Trimming shortened V by 4 bases and J by 0 bases, and 12 bases separated the two germline ends. The CDR3 loop spans 16 amino acids. Germline V CDR1 and CDR2: KGHDR, SFDVKD. CDR3 sequence: CATSEGRGYSNQPQHF. As DNA, the CDR3 is TGTGCCACCAGTGAAGGCAGGGGATATAGCAATCAGCCCCAGCATTTT.

This clonotype was seen ten or more times. This chain connects TRBV4-1 to TRBJ2-4; D is uncertain. CDR1 and CDR2 from the germline V gene are MGHRA and YSYEKL. This CDR3 contains 13 residues. V was trimmed by 0 bases and J by 5 bases, leaving 5 bases between them. The CDR3 is CASSQDVQNIQYF. Here the CDR3 DNA reads TGCGCCAGCAGCCAAGACGTTCAAAACATTCAGTACTTC.

This clonotype was seen at least ten times. This rearrangement joins TRBV7-2 to TRBJ2-2; 9 positions agree with TRBD1. The CDR3 loop spans 16 amino acids. J was trimmed by 6 bases and V by 7 bases; bases with no gene match: 12. Germline loops: CDR1 SGHTA, CDR2 FQGNSA. The CDR3 is CASTHQPGQGSGELFF. DNA for the CDR3: TGTGCCAGCACCCACCAGCCGGGACAGGGATCCGGGGAGCTGTTTTTT.

This clonotype has ten or more counts. This chain connects TRBV5-5 to TRBJ1-4, with D hard to call. The CDR3 consists of 15 residues. Germline V gene data show CDR1 as SGHKS and CDR2 as YYEKEE (reference sequence). Trimming removed 5 bases from V and 7 bases from J, with 18 bases in between. CDR3 amino acids: CASSLPGWEGEKLFF. CDR3 bases: TGTGCCAGCAGTCTACCCGGGTGGGAAGGTGAAAAACTGTTTTTT.

This clonotype was observed many times. The rearrangement links TRBV10-3 to TRBJ1-1, with 7 bases lining up with TRBD1. J lost 2 bases, V lost 10 bases, and 7 bases had no gene match. CDR3 length: 13 residues. CDR1 is ENHRY and CDR2 is SYGVKD in the germline V gene. CDR3 DNA sequence: TGTGCCAACCAGGGGGACAGAAACACTGAAGCTTTCTTT. This translates into CANQGDRNTEAFF.

Ten or more counts support this clonotype. This rearrangement joins TRBV7-2 to TRBJ2-1; D is ambiguous. V dropped 3 bases and J dropped 12 bases, with 0 bases sitting between them. The CDR3 is 8 residues long. Germline values: CDR1 SGHTA, CDR2 FQGNSA. CDR3: CASSLQFF. Written as DNA, the CDR3 is TGTGCCAGCAGCTTGCAGTTCTTC.

This clonotype has a handful of counts. V usage is TRBV20-1 and J usage is TRBJ2-7; weak D call: TRBD1 (5 bases). Germline CDR1 reads DFQATT; CDR2 reads SNEGSKA (reference sequence). Between the trimmed V and J ends, which lost 2 bases and 2 bases, there was a span of 7 bases. This CDR3 is 12 amino acids long. The CDR3 is CSARRGPYEQYF. The CDR3 DNA reads as TGCAGTGCTAGAAGGGGCCCCTACGAGCAGTACTTC.

This clonotype was counted at least ten times. This sequence joins TRBV5-1 and TRBJ1-2, with 7 bases that match TRBD1. Trimming cost V 4 bases and J 4 bases; bases outside gene matches: 4. Germline V gives CDR1 SGHRS, CDR2 YFSETQ. The CDR3 is 13 residues long. CDR3 nucleotide sequence: TGCGCCAGCAGCGAACAGGGGAGCTATGGCTACACCTTC. As protein: CASSEQGSYGYTF.

There are many counts of this clonotype. This chain joins TRBV12-3 or TRBV12-4 and TRBJ2-2, with 9 bases that match TRBD1. V shed 8 bases and J 5 bases; nucleotides not matched to a gene: 9. The CDR3 has 15 residues. The DNA for the CDR3 is TGTGCCAGCCGTCCCGGGACAGGGAGAACCGGGGAGCTGTTTTTT. The encoded protein is CASRPGTGRTGELFF.